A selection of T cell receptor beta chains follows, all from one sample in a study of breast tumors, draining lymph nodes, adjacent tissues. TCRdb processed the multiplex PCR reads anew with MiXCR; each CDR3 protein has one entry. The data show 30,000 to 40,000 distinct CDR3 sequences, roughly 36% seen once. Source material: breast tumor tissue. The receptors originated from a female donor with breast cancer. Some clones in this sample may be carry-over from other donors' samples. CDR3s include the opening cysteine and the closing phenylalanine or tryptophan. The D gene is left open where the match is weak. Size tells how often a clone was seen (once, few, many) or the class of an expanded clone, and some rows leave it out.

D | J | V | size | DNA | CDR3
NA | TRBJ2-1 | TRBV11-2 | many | TGTGCCAGCAGCTTACAGGGGTTGGATGAGCAGTTCTTC | CASSLQGLDEQFF
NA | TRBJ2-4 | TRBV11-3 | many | TGTGCCAGCAGCTTGTCGGGGAACATTCAGTACTTC | CASSLSGNIQYF
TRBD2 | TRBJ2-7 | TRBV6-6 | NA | TGTGCCAGCAGTTACAGTACTAGCGGGAGAGGGGAGCAGTACTTC | CASSYSTSGRGEQYF
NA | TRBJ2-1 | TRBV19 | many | TGTGCCACCTTACCCATCTCGGGACAACCAAACAATGAGCAGTTCTTC | CATLPISGQPNNEQFF
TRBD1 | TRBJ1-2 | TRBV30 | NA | TGTGCCTGGGGTGGGACAGGGTTAGAGGGCTACACCTTC | CAWGGTGLEGYTF
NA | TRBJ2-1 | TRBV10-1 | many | TGCGCCAGCACCGACGGGCAGTTCTTC | CASTDGQFF
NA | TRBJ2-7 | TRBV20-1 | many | TGCAGTGCTAGGGTTACAGGCTACGAGCAGTACTTC | CSARVTGYEQYF
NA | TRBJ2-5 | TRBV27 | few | TGTGCCAGCAGTCCGACGGGTGTGGGGACCCAGTACTTC | CASSPTGVGTQYF
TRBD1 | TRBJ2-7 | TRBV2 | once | TGTGCCAGCCGTTTCCGGGACAGGGCCCCCTACGAGCAGTACTTC | CASRFRDRAPYEQYF
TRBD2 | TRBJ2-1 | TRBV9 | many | TGTGCCAGCAGCGCCTCTAGCGGGAGACGGGGTGAGCAGTTCTTC | CASSASSGRRGEQFF
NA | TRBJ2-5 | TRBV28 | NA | TGTGCCAGCAGTTCCTCAGTTAAGGAGGAGACCCAGTACTTC | CASSSSVKEETQYF
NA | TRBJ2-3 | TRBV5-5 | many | TGTGCCAGCAGCTATTTAGGCGGTAGCACAGATACGCAGTATTTT | CASSYLGGSTDTQYF
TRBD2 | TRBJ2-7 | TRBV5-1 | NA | TGCGCCAGCAGCTTGACCGGGACTAGCGGGAGCGAGCAGTACTTC | CASSLTGTSGSEQYF
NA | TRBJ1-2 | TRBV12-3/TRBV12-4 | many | TGTGCCAGCGCCCGGGGGAATAACTATGGCTACACCTTC | CASARGNNYGYTF
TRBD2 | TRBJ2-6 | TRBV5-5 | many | TGTGCCAGCAGCTTGGTGGGGTCGGGAGGGGGCTCTGGGGCCAACGTCCTGACTTTC | CASSLVGSGGGSGANVLTF